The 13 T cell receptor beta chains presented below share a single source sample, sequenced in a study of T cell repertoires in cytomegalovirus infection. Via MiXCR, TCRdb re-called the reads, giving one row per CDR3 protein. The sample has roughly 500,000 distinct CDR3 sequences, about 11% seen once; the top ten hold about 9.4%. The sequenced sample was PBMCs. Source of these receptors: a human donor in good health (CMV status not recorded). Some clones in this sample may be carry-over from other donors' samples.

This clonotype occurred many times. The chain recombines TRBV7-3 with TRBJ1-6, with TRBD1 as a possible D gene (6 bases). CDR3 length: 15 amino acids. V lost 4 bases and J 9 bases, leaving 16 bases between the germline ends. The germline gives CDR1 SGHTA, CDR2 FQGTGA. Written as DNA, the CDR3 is TGTGCCAGCAGCTCGGAGGGGGGTTTGCTTTCACCCCTCCACTTT. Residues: CASSSEGGLLSPLHF.

The CDR3 region has the DNA TGCAGTGCTAGGAGGGGACAGGGGCACGGTACGCAGTATTTT. Amino acids: CSARRGQGHGTQYF. This chain joins TRBV20-1 and TRBJ2-3; 10 nucleotides align to TRBD1. V shed 3 bases, J shed 8 bases, and the junction held 8 bases outside the gene matches. The germline gives CDR1 DFQATT, CDR2 SNEGSKA (reference sequence). The CDR3 spans 14 residues.

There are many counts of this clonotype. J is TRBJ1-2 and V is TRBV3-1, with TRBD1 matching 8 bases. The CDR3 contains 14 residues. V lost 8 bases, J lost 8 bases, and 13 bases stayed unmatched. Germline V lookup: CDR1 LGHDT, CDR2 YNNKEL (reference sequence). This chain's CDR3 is CASQSTGESLGYTF. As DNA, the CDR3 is TGTGCCAGCCAATCGACAGGGGAATCTTTAGGCTACACCTTC.

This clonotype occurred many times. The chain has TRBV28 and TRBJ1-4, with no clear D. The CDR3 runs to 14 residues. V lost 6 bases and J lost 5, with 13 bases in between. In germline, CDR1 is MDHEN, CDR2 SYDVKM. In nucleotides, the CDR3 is TGTGCCAGCAGCCTCGGGTCCCTCAATGAAAAACTGTTTTTT. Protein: CASSLGSLNEKLFF.

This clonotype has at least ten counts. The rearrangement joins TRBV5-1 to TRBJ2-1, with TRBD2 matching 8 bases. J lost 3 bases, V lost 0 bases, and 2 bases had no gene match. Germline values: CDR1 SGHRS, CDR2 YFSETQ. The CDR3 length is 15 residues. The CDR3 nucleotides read TGCGCCAGCAGCTTGGGCGGGGGGCTCTACAATGAGCAGTTCTTC. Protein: CASSLGGGLYNEQFF.

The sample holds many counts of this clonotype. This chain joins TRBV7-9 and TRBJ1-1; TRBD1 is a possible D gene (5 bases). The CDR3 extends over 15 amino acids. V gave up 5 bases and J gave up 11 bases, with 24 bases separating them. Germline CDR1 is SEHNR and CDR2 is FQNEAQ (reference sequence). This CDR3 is CASSQEERRSWGAFF. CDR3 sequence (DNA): TGTGCCAGCAGCCAGGAGGAACGTAGATCCTGGGGCGCTTTCTTT.

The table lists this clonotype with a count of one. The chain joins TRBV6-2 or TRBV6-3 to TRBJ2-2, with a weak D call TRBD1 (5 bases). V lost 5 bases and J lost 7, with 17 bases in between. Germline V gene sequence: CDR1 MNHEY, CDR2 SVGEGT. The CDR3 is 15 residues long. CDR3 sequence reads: CASSDGRALIGELFF. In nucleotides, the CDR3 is TGTGCCAGCAGTGATGGCAGGGCTTTAATCGGGGAGCTGTTTTTT.

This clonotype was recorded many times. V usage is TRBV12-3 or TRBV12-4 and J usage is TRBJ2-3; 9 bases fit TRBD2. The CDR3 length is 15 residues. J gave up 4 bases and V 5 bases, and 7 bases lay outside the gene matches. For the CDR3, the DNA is TGTGCCAGCAGTCCGCGGGGGGGCCTCCCAGATACGCAGTATTTT. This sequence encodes CASSPRGGLPDTQYF.

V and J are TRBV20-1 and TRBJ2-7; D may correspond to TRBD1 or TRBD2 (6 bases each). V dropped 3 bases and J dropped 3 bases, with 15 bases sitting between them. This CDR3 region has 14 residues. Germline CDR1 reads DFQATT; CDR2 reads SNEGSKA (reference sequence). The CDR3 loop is CSARGGGIRYEQYF. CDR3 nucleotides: TGCAGTGCTAGGGGGGGCGGGATCCGCTACGAGCAGTACTTC.

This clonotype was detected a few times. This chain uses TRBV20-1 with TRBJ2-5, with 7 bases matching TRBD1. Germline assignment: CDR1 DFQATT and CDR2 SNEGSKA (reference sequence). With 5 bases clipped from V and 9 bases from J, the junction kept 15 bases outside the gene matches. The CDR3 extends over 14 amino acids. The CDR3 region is CSAHGQASGEPQYF. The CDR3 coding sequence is TGCAGTGCTCATGGACAGGCCTCCGGGGAGCCCCAGTACTTC.

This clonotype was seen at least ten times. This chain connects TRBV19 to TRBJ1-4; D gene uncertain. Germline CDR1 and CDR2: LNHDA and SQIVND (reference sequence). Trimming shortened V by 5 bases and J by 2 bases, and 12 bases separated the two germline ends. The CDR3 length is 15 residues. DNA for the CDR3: TGTGCCAGTAGTGCGGATAGGAGCACTAATGAAAAACTGTTTTTT. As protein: CASSADRSTNEKLFF.

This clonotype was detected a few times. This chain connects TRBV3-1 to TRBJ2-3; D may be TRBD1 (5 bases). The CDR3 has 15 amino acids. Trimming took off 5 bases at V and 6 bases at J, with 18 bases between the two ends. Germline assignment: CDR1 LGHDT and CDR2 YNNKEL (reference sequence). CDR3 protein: CASSFFGQGMDTQYF. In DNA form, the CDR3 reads TGTGCCAGCAGCTTCTTTGGGCAGGGAATGGATACGCAGTATTTT.

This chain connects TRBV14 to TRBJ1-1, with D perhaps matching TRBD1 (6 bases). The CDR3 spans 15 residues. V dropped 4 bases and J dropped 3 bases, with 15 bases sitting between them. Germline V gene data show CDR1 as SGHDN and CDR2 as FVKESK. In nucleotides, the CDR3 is TGTGCCAGCAGCCGGGGGGGGCGATGGGACACTGAAGCTTTCTTT. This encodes CASSRGGRWDTEAFF.